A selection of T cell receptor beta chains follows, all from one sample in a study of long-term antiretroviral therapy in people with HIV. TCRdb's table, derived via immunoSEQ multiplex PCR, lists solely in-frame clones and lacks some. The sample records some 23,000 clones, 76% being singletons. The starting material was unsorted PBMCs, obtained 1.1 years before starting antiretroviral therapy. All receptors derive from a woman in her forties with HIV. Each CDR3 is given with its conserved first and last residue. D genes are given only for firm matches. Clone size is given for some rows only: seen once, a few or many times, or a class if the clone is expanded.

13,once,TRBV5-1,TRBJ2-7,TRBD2,CASRGGLNHEQYF,TGCGCCAGCAGGGGGGGACTAAACCACGAGCAGTACTTC
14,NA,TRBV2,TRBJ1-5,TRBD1,CASSVQGLDQPQHF,TGTGCCAGCAGTGTACAGGGGTTGGATCAGCCCCAGCATTTT
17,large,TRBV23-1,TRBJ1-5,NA,CASSQPALWPDPSPQHF,TGCGCCAGCAGTCAACCTGCGCTTTGGCCGGACCCTTCCCCCCAGCATTTT
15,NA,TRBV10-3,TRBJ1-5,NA,CAISDPEGFNQPQHF,TGTGCCATCAGTGACCCAGAGGGGTTCAATCAGCCCCAGCATTTT
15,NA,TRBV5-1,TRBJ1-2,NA,CASSFQAAGTYGYTF,TGCGCCAGCAGCTTTCAGGCAGCCGGTACTTATGGCTACACCTTC
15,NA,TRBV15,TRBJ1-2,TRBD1,CATSRARGVGYGYTF,TGTGCCACCAGCAGAGCCAGGGGGGTTGGCTATGGCTACACCTTC
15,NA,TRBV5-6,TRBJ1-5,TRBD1,CASSFGSRGNQPQHF,TGTGCCAGCAGCTTTGGTTCCAGGGGGAATCAGCCCCAGCATTTT
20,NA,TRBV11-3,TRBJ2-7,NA,CASSRSRRGGANPFGHEQYF,TGTGCCAGCAGCCGCAGCCGCCGAGGGGGAGCGAACCCATTCGGCCACGAGCAGTACTTC
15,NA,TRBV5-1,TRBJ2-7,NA,CASSLEGTSSYEQYF,TGCGCCAGCAGCTTGGAGGGGACAAGCTCCTACGAGCAGTACTTC
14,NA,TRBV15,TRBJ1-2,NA,CATIGTTTNYGYTF,TGTGCCACCATAGGGACCACGACTAACTATGGCTACACCTTC
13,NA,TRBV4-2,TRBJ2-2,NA,CASSQQTEGELFF,TGTGCCAGCAGCCAGCAGACAGAAGGGGAGCTGTTTTTT
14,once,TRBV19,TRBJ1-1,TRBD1,CASSITGGVGEAFF,TGTGCCAGTAGTATCACAGGGGGGGTGGGTGAAGCTTTCTTT
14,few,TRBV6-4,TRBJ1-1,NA,CASRSGGGNTEAFF,TGTGCCAGCAGGTCGGGGGGAGGGAACACTGAAGCTTTCTTT
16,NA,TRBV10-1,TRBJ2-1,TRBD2,CASSEAAGASDNEQFF,TGCGCCAGCAGTGAGGCGGCGGGAGCGTCCGACAATGAGCAGTTCTTC
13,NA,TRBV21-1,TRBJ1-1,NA,CASTKRSATEAFF,TGTGCCAGCACCAAAAGGTCGGCCACTGAAGCTTTCTTT
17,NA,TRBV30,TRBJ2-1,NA,CAWSVKAGQGLYNEQFF,TGTGCCTGGAGTGTAAAGGCGGGGCAGGGCCTCTACAATGAGCAGTTCTTC
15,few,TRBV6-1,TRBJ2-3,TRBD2,CASSELAGGPDTQYF,TGTGCCAGCAGTGAGCTAGCGGGGGGGCCAGATACGCAGTATTTT
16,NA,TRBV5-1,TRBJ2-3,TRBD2,CASSSGTSGPTDTQYF,TGCGCCAGCAGCTCGGGGACTAGCGGGCCAACAGATACGCAGTATTTT
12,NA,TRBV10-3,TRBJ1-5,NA,CAISSSNQPQHF,TGTGCCATCAGTAGCAGCAATCAGCCCCAGCATTTT
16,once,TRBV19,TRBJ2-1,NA,CASSIVPVVIGNEQFF,TGTGCCAGTAGTATAGTCCCGGTGGTCATTGGCAATGAGCAGTTCTTC
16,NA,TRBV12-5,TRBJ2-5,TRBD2,CASGLGGIAGEETQYF,TGTGCTAGTGGTTTGGGAGGGATAGCGGGAGAAGAGACCCAGTACTTC
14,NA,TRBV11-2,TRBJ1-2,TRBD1,CASSLVTGVDGYTF,TGTGCCAGCAGCTTAGTTACAGGGGTGGATGGCTACACCTTC
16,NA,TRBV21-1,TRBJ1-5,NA,CASSKEGLFSNQPQHF,TGTGCCAGCAGCAAAGAGGGCCTTTTTAGCAATCAGCCCCAGCATTTT
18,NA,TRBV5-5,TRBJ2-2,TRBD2,CASSWAGTSGANTGELFF,TGTGCCAGCAGCTGGGCAGGGACTAGCGGGGCTAACACCGGGGAGCTGTTTTTT
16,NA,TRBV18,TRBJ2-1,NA,CASSPPDGSVGNEQFF,TGTGCCAGCTCACCACCGGACGGGAGTGTGGGGAATGAGCAGTTCTTC
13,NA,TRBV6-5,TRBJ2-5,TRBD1,CASRTGGGETQYF,TGTGCCAGCAGGACAGGGGGCGGAGAGACCCAGTACTTC
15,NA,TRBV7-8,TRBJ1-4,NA,CASSRLGGWGEKLFF,TGTGCCAGCAGCCGATTAGGGGGATGGGGTGAAAAACTGTTTTTT
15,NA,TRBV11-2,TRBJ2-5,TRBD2,CASSTWTSGQETQYF,TGTGCCAGCAGCACCTGGACTAGCGGACAAGAGACCCAGTACTTC
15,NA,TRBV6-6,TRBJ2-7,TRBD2,CASSYRSGAQGEQYF,TGTGCCAGCAGTTACCGGAGCGGGGCCCAGGGAGAGCAGTACTTC
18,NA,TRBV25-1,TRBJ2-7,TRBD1,CASSGRDHRGRISYEQYF,TGTGCCAGCAGTGGACGAGACCACAGGGGGCGAATCTCCTACGAGCAGTACTTC
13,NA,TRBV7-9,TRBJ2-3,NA,CASSLDGVDTQYF,TGTGCCAGCAGCTTAGACGGGGTAGATACGCAGTATTTT
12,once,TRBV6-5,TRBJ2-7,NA,CASSRGNYEQYF,TGTGCCAGCAGTCGCGGGAACTACGAGCAGTACTTC
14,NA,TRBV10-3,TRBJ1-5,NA,CAISEGTGNQPQHF,TGTGCCATCAGTGAGGGGACGGGCAATCAGCCCCAGCATTTT
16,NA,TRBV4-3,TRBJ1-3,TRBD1,CASSQGGQSPGNTIYF,TGCGCCAGCAGCCAAGGGGGACAGAGCCCTGGAAACACCATATATTTT
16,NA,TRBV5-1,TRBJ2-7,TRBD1,CASSSFARTGGDEQYF,TGCGCCAGCAGCTCCTTTGCCCGGACAGGGGGCGACGAGCAGTACTTC
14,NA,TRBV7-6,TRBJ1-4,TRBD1,CASSSRGLGEKLFF,TGTGCCAGCAGCTCTAGGGGGCTAGGTGAAAAACTGTTTTTT
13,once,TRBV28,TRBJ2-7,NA,CASSWAGAYEQYF,TGTGCCAGCAGTTGGGCAGGGGCCTACGAGCAGTACTTC
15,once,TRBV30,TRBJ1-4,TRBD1,CAWSAEQGAPEKLFF,TGTGCCTGGAGTGCTGAACAGGGGGCGCCTGAAAAACTGTTTTTT
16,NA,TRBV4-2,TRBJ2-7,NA,CASSQESTPAGGEQYF,TGTGCCAGCAGCCAAGAAAGCACACCGGCAGGGGGGGAGCAGTACTTC
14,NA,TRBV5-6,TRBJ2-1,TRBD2,CASSLLAGNNEQFF,TGTGCCAGCAGCTTACTAGCGGGGAACAATGAGCAGTTCTTC
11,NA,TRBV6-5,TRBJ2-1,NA,CASTSRNEQFF,TGTGCCAGCACCAGCCGTAATGAGCAGTTCTTC
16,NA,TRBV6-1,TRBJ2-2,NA,CASSEKPGFRGGELFF,TGTGCCAGCAGTGAAAAACCCGGCTTTCGAGGCGGGGAGCTGTTTTTT
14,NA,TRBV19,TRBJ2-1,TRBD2,CASSILAGYNEQFF,TGTGCCAGTAGTATCCTAGCGGGGTACAATGAGCAGTTCTTC
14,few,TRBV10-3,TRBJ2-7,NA,CAISDLDRIYEQYF,TGTGCCATCAGTGACCTCGACAGGATCTACGAGCAGTACTTC
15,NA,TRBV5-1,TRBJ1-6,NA,CASSLAWAGVSPLHF,TGCGCCAGCAGCTTGGCCTGGGCAGGGGTGTCACCCCTCCACTTT
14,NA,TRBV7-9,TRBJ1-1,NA,CASTGGGLNTEAFF,TGTGCCAGCACCGGGGGCGGCCTGAACACTGAAGCTTTCTTT
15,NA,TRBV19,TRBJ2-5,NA,CASSIGGTTQETQYF,TGTGCCAGTAGTATCGGCGGAACAACACAAGAGACCCAGTACTTC
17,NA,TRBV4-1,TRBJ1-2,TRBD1,CASSQGPRQGAVYGYTF,TGCGCCAGCAGCCAAGGTCCCAGACAGGGCGCGGTGTATGGCTACACCTTC
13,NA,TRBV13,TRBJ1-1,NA,CASSLRQNTEAFF,TGTGCCAGCAGCCTCCGACAGAACACTGAAGCTTTCTTT
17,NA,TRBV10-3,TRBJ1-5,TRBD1,CAISESVTGQGYQPQHF,TGTGCCATCAGTGAGTCTGTAACGGGACAGGGGTATCAGCCCCAGCATTTT
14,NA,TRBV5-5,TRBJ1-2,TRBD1,CASSSTGGESGYTF,TGTGCCAGCAGCAGTACAGGGGGCGAAAGTGGCTACACCTTC
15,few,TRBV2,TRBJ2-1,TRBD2,CASINSGFSYNEQFF,TGTGCCAGCATCAATAGCGGGTTCTCCTACAATGAGCAGTTCTTC
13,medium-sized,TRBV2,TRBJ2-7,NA,CASTASDSYEQYF,TGTGCCAGCACGGCTAGCGATTCCTACGAGCAGTACTTC
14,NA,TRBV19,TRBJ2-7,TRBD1,CASTVTGADYEQYF,TGTGCCAGTACCGTTACAGGGGCGGACTACGAGCAGTACTTC
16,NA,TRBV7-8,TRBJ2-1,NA,CASSPPAGGRYNEQFF,TGTGCCAGCAGCCCCCCGGCTGGGGGGCGCTACAATGAGCAGTTCTTC